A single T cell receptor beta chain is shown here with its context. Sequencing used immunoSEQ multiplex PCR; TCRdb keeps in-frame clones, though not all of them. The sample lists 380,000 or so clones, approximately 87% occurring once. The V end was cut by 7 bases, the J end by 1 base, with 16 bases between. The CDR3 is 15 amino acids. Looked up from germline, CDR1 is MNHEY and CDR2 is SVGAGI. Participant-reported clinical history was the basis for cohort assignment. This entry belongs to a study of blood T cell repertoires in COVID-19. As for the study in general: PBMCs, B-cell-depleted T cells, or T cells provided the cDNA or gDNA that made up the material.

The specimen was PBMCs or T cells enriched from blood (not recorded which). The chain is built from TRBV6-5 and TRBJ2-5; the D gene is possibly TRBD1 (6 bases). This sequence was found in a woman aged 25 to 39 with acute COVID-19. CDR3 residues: CASTDTGSGQETQYF. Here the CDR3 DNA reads TGTGCCAGCACCGATACAGGGTCTGGCCAAGAGACCCAGTACTTC.